The source of this T cell receptor (beta chain) is a study of human T cells and chemical hapten exposure. On the study more broadly: Donors were sensitized with 2% DPC on the upper inner arm. Patients, largely female, had alopecia areata, totalis or universalis. Study results and limitations: No shift was seen in TCRs above 1 in 1000 frequency with DPC sensitization. Positive correlation was observed between PT1 expanded TCR counts and patch test score.

TCRdb reprocessed the RACE reads with MiXCR, giving one entry per CDR3 protein. Found here are 240,000 or so distinct CDR3 sequences, more than 6.5% of them singletons; the top ten hold roughly 2.5%. This clonotype was seen a handful of times. The antigen remains unidentified. Time point in this sample: pre-sensitization, week 0. Sample treatment: therapeutic diphenylcyclopropenone sensitization with weekly scalp DPC. Sequencing was performed on whole blood, taken in connection with sensitization to the hapten diphenylcyclopropenone (DPC). The TCR was taken from a woman between 40 and 50 years old with alopecia areata. Some clones in this sample may be carry-over from other donors' samples.

CDR3 DNA: TGCGCCAGCAGCCAAGATGTTGTTCTAGCGGGACCGAACACCGGGGAGCTGTTTTTT. This encodes CASSQDVVLAGPNTGELFF. The V call is TRBV4-3, the J call TRBJ2-2; TRBD2 agrees at 9 bases. The J segment lost 0 bases and the V segment lost 0 bases, leaving 8 bases of the junction unmatched. This CDR3 region has 19 residues. Per the germline V gene, CDR1 is LGHNA and CDR2 is YSLEER.